This TCR beta chain was profiled in a study of cytomegalovirus exposure and HLA in healthy donors (TCRdb year 2017). In terms of the full investigation: According to a later analysis, one platform produced both the 120 validation repertoires and the 666 repertoires of the first cohort. Besides the first cohort of 550 to 750 subjects, a separate validation cohort made up of 120 different subjects was used. To predict cytomegalovirus infection status, the study brought together high-throughput TCR immunosequencing, statistical association of individual TCRs with disease status, and machine learning. The study aimed to test whether signatures of past pathogen exposure could be identified by cataloging public T cell receptors. Overall results and qualifications from the work: A later analysis found that TCRs clustered in the first cohort also tended to co-occur in the 120 validation repertoires, with 90% to 95% of cluster scores above 0. In vitro tests confirmed that a few of the cytomegalovirus-associated TCR beta chains recognize cytomegalovirus antigens. In the study, 150 to 200 TCR beta chains were listed as associated with cytomegalovirus. Cytomegalovirus status was reported to be diagnosed by the classifier with high specificity and sensitivity in both the original and validation cohorts. Across donors, most TCR sequences were observed very rarely, whereas some public TCRs were present in many individuals. According to the authors, the approach could potentially be generalized to other disease states and immunological phenotypes. All 120 or so repertoires were used to score co-occurrence in the validation cohort in a later analysis, because that analysis had no HLA typing for the cohort.

A word on this clone: The antigen it recognizes is unknown. Base qualities are missing; no much larger clone stands one base away.

Library preparation used the immunoSEQ multiplex PCR assay. As for how the authors treated the data: To diagnose cytomegalovirus status from the catalog of TCR beta chain sequences, a statistical classification framework was built. TCRdb stores this immuneACCESS table with in-frame sequences only. Part of the clones is absent; in the studies checked, under half of the shortfall reflects unresolved V genes, and no reason is known for the rest. V and J calls and clone size come straight from that table; D and trimming were deduced from the DNA. The sample table holds 200,000 to 250,000 clones, of which approximately 90% were seen once. The ten largest clonotypes hold more than 0.85% of the sample. V and J are trimmed by 4 bases and 4 bases, and the gene matches miss 3 bases of the junction. The CDR3 spans 16 residues, from the cysteine through the phenylalanine. The entry retains the CDR3 DNA only, 48 bases that are in frame from base 1. The germline V gene (reference sequence) supplies CDR1 SGHNT and CDR2 YYREEE.

Donors formed part of the validation cohort, which comprised 120 subjects and was distinct from the first cohort of several hundred subjects. The source is a woman aged 18-29 years in good health and CMV-seronegative. Sequencing used PBMCs. Recombination connected TRBV5-4 to TRBJ2-2; 14 nucleotides in the junction match TRBD2. The CDR3 corresponds to CASSPGLAGGTGELFF. The DNA reads TGTGCCAGCAGCCCAGGACTAGCGGGAGGCACCGGGGAGCTGTTTTTT.